The 16 T cell receptor beta chains reported below all come from one sample, sequenced in a study of blood T cell dynamics during melanoma immunotherapy. Time point of the sample: pre-treatment baseline. The method was immunoSEQ multiplex PCR; TCRdb's version includes in-frame clones alone and lacks a portion of them. The sample has about 12,000 clones; roughly 90% are singletons. Sequenced here: blood, sampled from a patient treated with checkpoint blockade. Receptors originate from a human donor with melanoma.

CDR3 sequence (DNA): TGTGCCAGCAGCCTACTAGCGGGAGGGGACTACGAGCAGTACTTC. Protein sequence: CASSLLAGGDYEQYF. The rearrangement joins TRBV7-2 to TRBJ2-7; 13 nucleotides align to TRBD2. This CDR3 comprises 15 residues. Per germline, CDR1 SGHTA and CDR2 FQGNSA. The J segment lost 3 bases and the V segment lost 5 bases, leaving 4 bases of the junction unmatched.

The chain uses TRBV10-1 and TRBJ2-7, with D maybe TRBD2 (6 bases). This CDR3 spans 14 amino acids. Deletions cut 5 bases from V and 6 bases from J, with 17 bases between. Germline V gene sequence: CDR1 WNHNN, CDR2 SYGVQD (reference sequence). The CDR3 reads CASSQRLEAGEQYF. The CDR3 DNA follows: TGCGCCAGCAGTCAACGACTAGAGGCAGGCGAGCAGTACTTC.

This chain connects TRBV6-6 to TRBJ2-7, with TRBD1 matching 8 bases. V shed 2 bases, J shed 2 bases, and the junction held 8 bases outside the gene matches. Per germline, CDR1 MNHNY and CDR2 SVGAGI (reference sequence). The CDR3 consists of 16 residues. CDR3 sequence (DNA): TGTGCCAGCAGTTACCCTCCCGGGACAGGTACCTACGAGCAGTACTTC. Translating gives CASSYPPGTGTYEQYF.

The CDR3 DNA sequence: TGTGCCAGCTCACCAACTGCGGCAGCCGAGCAGTACTTC. This encodes CASSPTAAAEQYF. The rearrangement uses TRBV18 and TRBJ2-7, with D unresolved. Germline loops: CDR1 KGHSH, CDR2 LQKENI. The CDR3 is 13 amino acids. Trimming removed 2 bases at V and 6 bases at J, with 11 bases between.

V is TRBV18 and J is TRBJ2-7; D is uncertain. Trimming pared 0 bases from V and 7 bases from J, leaving 16 bases between. Germline V gene sequence: CDR1 KGHSH, CDR2 LQKENI. The CDR3 contains 15 residues. The CDR3 region has the DNA TGTGCCAGCTCACCACCGGGTGTAAAACCGCGTGAGCAGTACTTC. It translates to CASSPPGVKPREQYF. The full variable domain, rest sourced from reference TRBV18 and TRBJ2-7, is NAGVMQNPRHLVRRRGQEARLRCSPMKGHSHVYWYRQLPEEGLKFMVYLQKENIIDESGMPKERFSAEFPKEGPSILRIQQVVRGDSAAYFCASSPPGVKPREQYFGPGTRLTVT.

The chain has TRBV5-1 and TRBJ2-1; the D gene is possibly TRBD1 (7 bases). The CDR3 length is 15 residues. From germline, CDR1 is SGHRS and CDR2 YFSETQ. The ends were cut back, 6 bases at V and 0 bases at J, with 13 bases in the middle. CDR3 sequence reads: CASTGRDSSYNEQFF. In nucleotides, the CDR3 is TGCGCCAGCACCGGGCGGGACAGCTCCTACAATGAGCAGTTCTTC.

This clone was observed a single time. CDR3 coding DNA: TGCGCCAGCAGCTGGGGGACTAGCGGGAGTGGGTTGACAGATACGCAGTATTTT. It encodes CASSWGTSGSGLTDTQYF. The rearrangement links TRBV5-1 to TRBJ2-3, with 14 bases lining up with TRBD2. The V gene end was trimmed by 3 bases and the J gene end by 3 bases; junction bases not matched to a gene: 9. This CDR3 is 18 amino acids long. From germline, CDR1 is SGHRS and CDR2 YFSETQ. Complete variable domain (other parts from reference TRBV5-1 and TRBJ2-3): KAGVTQTPRYLIKTRGQQVTLSCSPISGHRSVSWYQQTPGQGLQFLFEYFSETQRNKGNFPGRFSGRQFSNSRSEMNVSTLELGDSALYLCASSWGTSGSGLTDTQYFGPGTRLTVL.

The CDR3 DNA sequence: TGTGCCAGTAGTATGGGGGGGGGAAATGAGCAGTTCTTC. Residues: CASSMGGGNEQFF. V is TRBV19 and J is TRBJ2-1; 7 bases match TRBD2. With V trimmed by 3 bases and J by 7 bases, 3 bases remained unmatched. Per the germline V gene, CDR1 is LNHDA and CDR2 is SQIVND (reference sequence). The CDR3 extends over 13 amino acids.

The chain's CDR3 is CASSVRQGPLEKLFF. In DNA form, the CDR3 reads TGTGCCAGTAGTGTTAGACAGGGACCCCTCGAAAAACTGTTTTTT. The V call is TRBV19, the J call TRBJ1-4; TRBD1 agrees at 7 bases. The trim removed 5 bases at V and 8 bases at J, leaving 11 bases unmatched. Germline CDR1 LNHDA, CDR2 SQIVND (reference sequence). This CDR3 has 15 residues.

The chain links TRBV6-6 to TRBJ2-7; D gene unclear. Between the trimmed V and J ends, which lost 6 bases and 0 bases, there was a span of 9 bases. Germline V CDR1 and CDR2: MNHNY, SVGAGI (reference sequence). The CDR3 is made up of 13 amino acids. CDR3: CASSVSRSYEQYF. The DNA for the CDR3 is TGTGCCAGCAGCGTCAGTCGCTCCTACGAGCAGTACTTC.

The V and J genes are TRBV14 and TRBJ2-5; the D is unclear. V was cut by 3 bases and J by 1 base, with 18 bases left in between. The CDR3 loop spans 17 amino acids. The germline CDR1 and CDR2 sequences are SGHDN and FVKESK. This chain's CDR3 is CASSQSLTLRTQETQYF. DNA for the CDR3: TGTGCCAGCAGCCAGTCCCTAACGCTACGGACCCAAGAGACCCAGTACTTC.

Here the CDR3 DNA reads TGTGCCAGCAGCGTAGAGGGACTAAAAAACAATGAGCAGTTCTTC. This codes for CASSVEGLKNNEQFF. The rearrangement uses TRBV9 and TRBJ2-1; TRBD2 matches at 7 bases. The CDR3 spans 15 residues. Germline trimming cut 0 bases from V and 5 bases from J; bases unmatched to any gene: 5. Germline CDR1 is SGDLS and CDR2 is YYNGEE.

Note on this clone: Additional DNA sequences in this sample encode the identical CDR3. The CDR3 sequence: CASSHQETQYF. CDR3 in DNA: TGTGCCAGCAGCCACCAAGAGACCCAGTACTTC. The chain employs TRBV28 and TRBJ2-5; D remains ambiguous. The V and J ends lost 6 bases and 0 bases respectively, with 2 bases between them. The CDR3 length is 11 residues. The germline V gene encodes CDR1 MDHEN and CDR2 SYDVKM.

This rearrangement joins TRBV18 to TRBJ1-1; maybe TRBD1 (6 bases). Trimming pared 3 bases from V and 1 base from J, leaving 9 bases between. Germline CDR1 reads KGHSH; CDR2 reads LQKENI. The CDR3 consists of 14 residues. CDR3 residues: CASSPSTGNTEAFF. In DNA form, the CDR3 reads TGTGCCAGCTCACCCTCGACAGGGAACACTGAAGCTTTCTTT.

V and J are TRBV4-3 and TRBJ1-4; possible D gene TRBD1, 5 bases. The CDR3 has 17 residues. The V gene lost 1 base and the J gene lost 7 bases, with 19 bases spanning the gap. Looked up from germline, CDR1 is LGHNA and CDR2 is YSLEER. In nucleotides, the CDR3 is TGCGCCAGCAGCCAAGGGAGTCTGGGGACGGCTCCTGAAAAACTGTTTTTT. Protein sequence: CASSQGSLGTAPEKLFF.

The chain links TRBV7-9 to TRBJ2-3, with TRBD2 matching 12 bases. The CDR3 spans 18 residues. The V gene's germline CDR1 is SEHNR and CDR2 FQNEAQ (reference sequence). V lost 6 bases, J lost 5 bases, and 15 bases stayed unmatched. Here the CDR3 reads CASRPLLVKTSGRDTQYF. CDR3 DNA: TGTGCCAGCAGACCCTTACTTGTGAAGACTAGCGGGAGAGATACGCAGTATTTT.